This TCR beta chain appears in the sequencing data of a study of cytomegalovirus exposure and HLA in healthy donors. Study summary: A data release that came early held approximately 85 million unique TCRs from HLA-typed donors.

This clone was seen more than once but under ten times. Its target is not known. Between the trimmed V and J ends, which lost 5 bases and 4 bases, there was a span of 8 bases. There are 12 residues in the CDR3. Germline V gene lookup returns CDR1 SNHLY and CDR2 FYNNEI. Overall study findings and caveats: Analysis performed later showed TCR beta chains linked to HLA being more clonally expanded than equally common others. For cytomegalovirus status, the classifier reportedly gave diagnoses with high specificity and sensitivity. Later analysis identified 15,000 to 20,000 TCR beta sequences associated with HLA alleles, using a false discovery rate threshold of 0.05.

13 Jbeta primers and 60 Vbeta primers were used for the PCR. Clones were read by immunoSEQ multiplex PCR, and TCRdb kept only the in-frame ones, dropping some. The profile shows about 140,000 clones, around 66% of them singletons. The TCR was taken from a woman aged 60-75 years in good health and CMV-seronegative. Sequenced material: PBMCs. This sequence joins TRBV2 and TRBJ1-1; D uncertain. The CDR3 DNA sequence: TGTGCCAGCAGTCCGACAACCACTGAAGCTTTCTTT. Encoded protein: CASSPTTTEAFF.